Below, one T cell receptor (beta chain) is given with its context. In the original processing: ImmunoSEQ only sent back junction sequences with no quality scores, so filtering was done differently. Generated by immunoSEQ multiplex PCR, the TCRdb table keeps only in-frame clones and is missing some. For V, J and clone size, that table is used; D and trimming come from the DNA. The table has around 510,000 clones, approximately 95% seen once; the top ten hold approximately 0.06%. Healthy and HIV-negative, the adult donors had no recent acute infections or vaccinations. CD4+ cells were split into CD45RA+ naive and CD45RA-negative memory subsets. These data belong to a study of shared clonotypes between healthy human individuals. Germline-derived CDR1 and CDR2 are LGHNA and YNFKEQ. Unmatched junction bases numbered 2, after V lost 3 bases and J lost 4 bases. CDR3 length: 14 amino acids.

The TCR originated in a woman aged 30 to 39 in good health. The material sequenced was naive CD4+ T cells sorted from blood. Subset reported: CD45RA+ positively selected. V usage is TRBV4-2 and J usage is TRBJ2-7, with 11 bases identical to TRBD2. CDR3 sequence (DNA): TGTGCCAGCAGCCAGGGGACTAGCGGTTACGAGCAGTACTTC. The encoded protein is CASSQGTSGYEQYF.